Listed here is a single T cell receptor (beta chain). The data were produced by immunoSEQ multiplex PCR, yet TCRdb's version contains in-frame clones alone and is incomplete. The table records roughly 48,000 clones, roughly 87% of them present only once. The data stem from a study of blood T cell repertoires in COVID-19. Across the study: The United States, Italy and Spain provided the acute and convalescent COVID-19 samples.

The germline V gene has CDR1 SGHNT and CDR2 YENEEA. The V and J ends lost 5 bases and 4 bases respectively, with 20 bases between them. The CDR3 extends over 16 amino acids. The sequence came from a woman of 80 years or more with acute or convalescent COVID-19. Sequencing was carried out using peripheral blood. The chain joins TRBV11-3 to TRBJ2-5; the D gene is possibly TRBD2 (6 bases). The DNA of the CDR3 is TGTGCCAGCAGCCCCAGGGCTAGCGTAGTTGGAGAGACCCAGTACTTC. Encoded protein: CASSPRASVVGETQYF.